This T cell receptor (beta chain) was found in a study of T cell repertoires in cytomegalovirus infection. In the study overall: Epitope selection comprised recently identified HLA-C-restricted CMV epitopes and well-studied HLA-B-restricted CMV epitopes. Public TCR beta signatures provided an indication of both CMV infection and a matching HLA type.

One entry per CDR3 protein results from TCRdb running MiXCR on the reads. The data show under 450,000 distinct CDR3 sequences, about 35% seen once. This clonotype was seen repeatedly, ten times or more. Antigen specificity is unknown. Germline V gene sequence: CDR1 SGHTA, CDR2 FQGNSA. The CDR3 is made up of 14 amino acids. Deletions cut 2 bases from V and 0 bases from J, with 7 bases between. Study-level points and caveats: Across the ex vivo response, the dominant clonotypes were HLA-C-restricted CMV-specific TCR beta clonotypes. Summed public TCR beta family frequency identified CMV carriers bearing the relevant HLA.

The sample here was cultured PBMCs, taken from culture after CMV antigen stimulation. This TCR was sampled from a human donor in good health (CMV status not recorded). Some clones in this sample may be carry-over from other donors' samples. The rearrangement uses TRBV7-2 and TRBJ1-1; the D is unclear. This CDR3 is CASSLTLLNTEAFF. The DNA for the CDR3 is TGTGCCAGCAGCTTAACACTCCTGAACACTGAAGCTTTCTTT. The full variable domain, its missing parts supplied by reference TRBV7-2 and TRBJ1-1, is GAGVSQSPSNKVTEKGKDVELRCDPISGHTALYWYRQSLGQGLEFLIYFQGNSAPDKSGLPSDRFSAERTGGSVSTLTIQRTQQEDSAVYLCASSLTLLNTEAFFGQGTRLTVV.